This T cell receptor (beta chain) was sequenced for a study of molecular identifiers for immune sequencing clone quantification. From roughly 20,000 to 1,000,000 sorted cells, naive CD8 libraries were generated with 10%, 30% or 50% RNA. Germline assignment: CDR1 MNHEY and CDR2 SMNVEV (reference sequence). The CDR3 consists of 15 residues. Deletions cut 8 bases from V and 0 bases from J, with 11 bases between. TCRdb redid the calling of the PCR reads with MiXCR, one entry per CDR3 protein. Of 300,000 to 400,000 distinct CDR3 sequences listed, about a fifth were seen once; the top ten hold under 0.95%.

The TCR originated in a human donor in good health. Some libraries in this study had Jurkat cell RNA spiked in. The chain is built from TRBV27 and TRBJ2-6; D uncertain. The sample taken for sequencing was naive CD8+ T cells from blood, with Jurkat cell RNA spiked in. The subset: FACS-sorted CD8+CD4-CCR7+CD45RA+ naive T cells. CDR3 sequence: CASGRTVSGANVLTF. CDR3 DNA: TGTGCCAGCGGTCGGACGGTCTCTGGGGCCAACGTCCTGACTTTC.